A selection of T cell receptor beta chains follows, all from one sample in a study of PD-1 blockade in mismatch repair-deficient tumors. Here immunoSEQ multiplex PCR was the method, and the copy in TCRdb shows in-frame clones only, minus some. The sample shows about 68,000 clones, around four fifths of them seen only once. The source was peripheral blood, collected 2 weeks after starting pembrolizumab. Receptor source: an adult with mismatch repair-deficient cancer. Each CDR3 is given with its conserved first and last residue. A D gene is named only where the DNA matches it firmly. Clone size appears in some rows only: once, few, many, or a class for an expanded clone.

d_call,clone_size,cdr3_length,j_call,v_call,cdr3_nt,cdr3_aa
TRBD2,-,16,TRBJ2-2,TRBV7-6,TGTGCCAGCAGCGGACTAGCGGGAGGGAGGAACGGGGAGCTGTTTTTT,CASSGLAGGRNGELFF
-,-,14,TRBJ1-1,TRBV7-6,TGTGCCAGCAGCTCACAGGGTGGGGAAAATGAAGCTTTCTTT,CASSSQGGENEAFF
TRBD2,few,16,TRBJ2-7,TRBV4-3,TGCGCCAGCAGCCAAGATAGTACTAGCGGGTTCTACGAGCAGTACTTC,CASSQDSTSGFYEQYF
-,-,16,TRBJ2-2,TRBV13,TGTGCCAGCAGCTTAGATATCGGACCCAACACCGGGGAGCTGTTTTTT,CASSLDIGPNTGELFF
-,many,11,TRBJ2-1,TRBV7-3,TGTGCCAGCAGCCTAGGTTCGAAGCAGTTCTTC,CASSLGSKQFF
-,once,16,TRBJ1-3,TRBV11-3,TGTGCCAGCAGCTCTCGGGGAGGGGACTCTGGAAACACCATATATTTT,CASSSRGGDSGNTIYF
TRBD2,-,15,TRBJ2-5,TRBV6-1,TGTGCCAGCAGTGTCCCGGGACTAGCGACGGAGACCCAGTACTTC,CASSVPGLATETQYF
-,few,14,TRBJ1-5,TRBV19,TGTGCCAGTAAATGGGAGGTTTGGGGTGAGCCCCAGCATTTT,CASKWEVWGEPQHF
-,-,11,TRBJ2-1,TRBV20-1,TGCAGTGCTAATAATTACAATGAGCAGTTCTTC,CSANNYNEQFF
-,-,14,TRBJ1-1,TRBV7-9,TGTGCCAGCAGCTTAAAGTTAGGTCCTTATGAAGCTTTCTTT,CASSLKLGPYEAFF
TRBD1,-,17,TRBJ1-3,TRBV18,TGTGCCAGCTCACCACTAGGGACAGGGAGCTCTGGAAACACCATATATTTT,CASSPLGTGSSGNTIYF
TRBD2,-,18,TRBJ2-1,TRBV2,TGTGCCAGCAGTGAAAGTGGGGGACTAGCCCCGGGCTACAATGAGCAGTTCTTC,CASSESGGLAPGYNEQFF
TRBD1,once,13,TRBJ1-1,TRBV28,TGTGCCAGCATCGGAACAGGGGTTACTGAAGCTTTCTTT,CASIGTGVTEAFF
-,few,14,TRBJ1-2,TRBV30,TGTGCCTGGAGGGGGACAATTAATTTGTCCGGCTACACCTTC,CAWRGTINLSGYTF
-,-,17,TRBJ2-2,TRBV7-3,TGTGCCAGCAGCCCCGCGCCAGGCGGTTGGAACACCGGGGAGCTGTTTTTT,CASSPAPGGWNTGELFF
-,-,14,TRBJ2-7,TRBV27,TGTGCCAGCAGAGACTTCTCAAATTCCTACGAGCAGTACTTC,CASRDFSNSYEQYF
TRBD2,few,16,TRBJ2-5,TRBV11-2,TGTGCCAGCAGCTCCCCTACTAGCGGGAACCAAGAGACCCAGTACTTC,CASSSPTSGNQETQYF
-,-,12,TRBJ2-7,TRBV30,TGTGCCTGGAGAAGGGGGGCTGACGAGCAGTACTTC,CAWRRGADEQYF
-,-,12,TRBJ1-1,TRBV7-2,TGTGCCAGCAGCTTTTACCGGTCACAAGCTTTCTTT,CASSFYRSQAFF
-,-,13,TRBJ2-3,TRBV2,TGTGCCAGCAGTGTCGGAAGCACAGATACGCAGTATTTT,CASSVGSTDTQYF